This T cell receptor (beta chain) was captured by sequencing in a study of regulatory T cells in long-lasting Graves disease. Broader study findings: Patients with persistent Graves' had lower TCR diversity than newly diagnosed patients.

The time point: newly diagnosed GD, antithyroid drugs for less than 3 months. PBMC RNA was the source of the TCR library. The authors built TCR beta libraries using iRepertoire HTBI primers and Arm-PCR of CDR3 regions. TCRdb passed the multiplex PCR reads through MiXCR, listing each CDR3 protein once. The sample records approximately 300,000 distinct CDR3 sequences, over 15% being singletons. Worth noting for this clonotype: Its antigen is unidentified.

This CDR3 spans 16 amino acids. The junction had 11 bases not matched to a gene; V was cut back by 7 bases and J by 8 bases. The sequence derives from a female donor with Graves disease. The J gene is TRBJ2-2, the V gene TRBV12-3 or TRBV12-4; TRBD2 matches 12 bases. The sample here was peripheral blood mononuclear cells (PBMCs), taken at new diagnosis, from a patient treated with antithyroid drugs. The CDR3 DNA follows: TGTGCCAGCACTACACGGGAGACTAGCGGGAGAGGGGAGCTGTTTTTT. It encodes CASTTRETSGRGELFF.